The clone carrying this T cell receptor (beta chain) was observed at least ten times. Its specificity is unknown. The sample's time point: newly diagnosed GD, antithyroid drugs for less than 3 months. PBMCs provided the RNA from which the TCR library was made. American Thyroid Association guidelines served as the basis for diagnosing Graves' disease. The peripheral blood volume drawn was around 10 milliliters, and it was collected into EDTA tubes. The germline CDR1 and CDR2 sequences are LGHNA and YNFKEQ. CDR3 length equals 14 residues. V trimming: 6 bases; J trimming: 4 bases; junction bases outside the gene matches: 5. This sample was taken from a study of regulatory T cells in long-lasting Graves disease. CDR3 regions were amplified by Arm-PCR using iRepertoire HTBI primers to build TCR beta libraries. Each CDR3 protein is one row after TCRdb ran MiXCR on the multiplex PCR reads. The data hold approximately 230,000 distinct CDR3 sequences, with 18% observed a single time.

Overall study findings and caveats: Under persistent disease, TRBV28, TRBJ1-2 and TRBJ2-5 were used preferentially.

This chain joins TRBV4-2 and TRBJ2-7, with 11 positions matching TRBD1. The source is a female donor with Graves disease. The sample was peripheral blood mononuclear cells (PBMCs), taken at new diagnosis, from a patient treated with antithyroid drugs. This CDR3 reads CASSQDRGQYEQYF. The CDR3 coding sequence is TGTGCCAGCAGTCAGGACAGGGGGCAGTACGAGCAGTACTTC.